This is a list of T cell receptor beta chains from one sample in a study of OX40 agonist ivuxolimab in advanced cancers. Some clones are missing from TCRdb's copy, which holds only in-frame ones; the method was immunoSEQ multiplex PCR. The profile shows about 79,000 clones, around 90% of them singletons. The sample was CD4+ or CD8+ T cells sorted from blood, taken in a trial of the OX40 agonist ivuxolimab. The receptors here all came from an adult with an advanced solid tumor such as melanoma, head and neck, liver or kidney cancer. Each CDR3 is given without its conserved first and last residue.

TRBV5-6	TRBJ1-4	ASSWLPGSGEKLF
TRBV30	TRBJ1-5	AWSVTGGDQPQH
TRBV28	TRBJ1-5	ASSLVRGANQPQH
TRBV14	TRBJ2-3	ASSQGEVTQY
TRBV6-6	TRBJ2-2	ASSYSGGLSTGELF
TRBV28	TRBJ1-2	ASSLRPSYGYT
TRBV5-1	TRBJ2-2	ASRGRGANTGELF
TRBV7-3	TRBJ2-5	ASSPGQGQETQY
TRBV5-6	TRBJ1-1	ASSSLGQPNTEAF
TRBV2	TRBJ1-6	ASSRTRLSSYNSPLH
TRBV11-2	TRBJ2-2	ASSRGRTTGELF
TRBV18	TRBJ2-5	ASSPSGAETQY
TRBV19	TRBJ1-1	ASTIWGGATEAF
TRBV6-1	TRBJ2-2	ASSRTDSTGELF
TRBV7-8	TRBJ1-3	ASSLRNTIY
TRBV2	TRBJ1-2	ASSQDRGRGYT
TRBV2	TRBJ2-7	ASSELHRPYEQY
TRBV5-1	TRBJ2-3	ASSLGAPGDTQY
TRBV2	TRBJ2-3	ASIRDLTDTQY
TRBV6-1	TRBJ1-2	ASSPGTINYGYT
TRBV18	TRBJ2-5	ASSPASQSQETQY
TRBV6-1	TRBJ1-6	ASSEKFLYNSPLH
TRBV6-5	TRBJ1-2	ASRERGVNYGYT
TRBV7-2	TRBJ1-2	ASSFGPPYGYT
TRBV6-1	TRBJ1-3	ASSERTAGNTIY
TRBV18	TRBJ1-1	ASSPQGPKAEAF
TRBV4-1	TRBJ1-3	ASSPPDRGLGNTIY
TRBV11-2	TRBJ1-1	ASSLDPGQYVNTEAF
TRBV12-5	TRBJ2-6	ASGQGHGANVLT
TRBV4-1	TRBJ1-4	ASSQERTGYFNEKLF
TRBV6-5	TRBJ2-4	ASSYSKTGPTIQY
TRBV30	TRBJ1-6	AWSEVEGYNSPLH
TRBV11-2	TRBJ2-7	ASSLGQPTYEQY
TRBV5-1	TRBJ2-5	ASRFLGRIQETQY
TRBV2	TRBJ2-4	ASRTDRGRGNIQY
TRBV19	TRBJ2-2	ASRGASGTGELF
TRBV7-6	TRBJ1-1	ASSVGQGNTEAF
TRBV6-5	TRBJ2-5	ASSYSTAAVWTQY
TRBV6-5	TRBJ1-5	ASSTRGSNQPQH
TRBV2	TRBJ1-3	ASTEEWRNTIY
TRBV9	TRBJ2-5	ASSVDRGRETQY
TRBV19	TRBJ1-5	ASSILGSSNQPQH